This TCR beta chain was sequenced for a study of OX40 agonist ivuxolimab in advanced cancers. Whole-study context: Patients were given ivuxolimab, an antibody that agonizes OX40 (CD134). Every 2 weeks, patients received ivuxolimab intravenously, dosed at 0.01 to 10 mg/kg. Dose-escalation patients had hepatocellular carcinoma, melanoma, renal cell or head and neck cancer.

Generated by immunoSEQ multiplex PCR, the TCRdb table keeps only in-frame clones and is missing some. The sample has tens of thousands of clones, 84% seen once. Germline assignment: CDR1 SGHTA and CDR2 FQGTGA. This CDR3 comprises 16 residues. V lost 4 bases, J lost 1 base, and 13 bases lay in between. Study-wide results and limits: More expanded clones were seen, on average, in CD8+ T cells than in CD4+.

This clone has just one count. Antigen specificity is unknown. The source material was CD4+ or CD8+ T cells sorted from blood, sampled in a trial of the OX40 agonist ivuxolimab. This sequence joins TRBV7-3 and TRBJ2-2; D may match TRBD1 or TRBD2 (5 bases each). This receptor was taken from an adult with an advanced solid tumor such as melanoma, head and neck, liver or kidney cancer. The chain's CDR3 is CASSYIRDQNTGELFF. Written as DNA, the CDR3 is TGTGCCAGCAGCTATATCCGGGACCAGAACACCGGGGAGCTGTTTTTT.